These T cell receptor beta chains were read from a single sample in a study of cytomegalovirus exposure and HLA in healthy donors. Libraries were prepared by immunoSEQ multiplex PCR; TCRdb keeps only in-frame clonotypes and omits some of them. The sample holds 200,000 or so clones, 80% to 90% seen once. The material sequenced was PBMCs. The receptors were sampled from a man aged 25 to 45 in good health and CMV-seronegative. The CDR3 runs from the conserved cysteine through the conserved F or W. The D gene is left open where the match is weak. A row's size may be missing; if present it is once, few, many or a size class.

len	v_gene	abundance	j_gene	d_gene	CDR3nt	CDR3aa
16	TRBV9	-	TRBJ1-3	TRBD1	TGTGCCAGCAGCTATGCTGGACAGGGCTCTGGAAACACCATATATTTT	CASSYAGQGSGNTIYF
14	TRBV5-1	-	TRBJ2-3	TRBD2	TGCGCCAGCAGCTTCGGGACTAGCGAAGATACGCAGTATTTT	CASSFGTSEDTQYF
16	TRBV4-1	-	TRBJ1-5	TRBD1	TGCGCCAGCAGCCAGAAGACAGGGGGTAGCAATCAGCCCCAGCATTTT	CASSQKTGGSNQPQHF
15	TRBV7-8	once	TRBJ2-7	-	TGTGCCAGCAGCTTAGTCTCAAGCGAGGGAGACGAGCAGTACTTC	CASSLVSSEGDEQYF
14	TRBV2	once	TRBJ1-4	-	TGTGCCAGCAGTGTGAGGCAGCTTCTAGAAAAACTGTTTTTT	CASSVRQLLEKLFF
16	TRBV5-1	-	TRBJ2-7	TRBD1	TGCGCCAGCAGCGCATGGACAGGCGTTACTGGATACGAGCAGTACTTC	CASSAWTGVTGYEQYF
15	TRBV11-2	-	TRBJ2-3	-	TGTGCCAGCAGAGCGTTCAGGGGCTCCACAGATACGCAGTATTTT	CASRAFRGSTDTQYF
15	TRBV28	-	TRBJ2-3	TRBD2	TGTGCCAGCAGTCCTACTAGCGGGAGTCTGGATACGCAGTATTTT	CASSPTSGSLDTQYF
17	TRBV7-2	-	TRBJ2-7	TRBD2	TGTGCCAGCAGCACCGGACTAGCGGGAGAGGTAGGCTACGAGCAGTACTTC	CASSTGLAGEVGYEQYF
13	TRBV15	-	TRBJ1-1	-	TGTGCCACCAGCAGACGACAAAGCACTGAAGCTTTCTTT	CATSRRQSTEAFF
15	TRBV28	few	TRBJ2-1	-	TGTGCCAGCAGTTTTCCCACCAGGGCTAGCAATGAGCAGTTCTTC	CASSFPTRASNEQFF
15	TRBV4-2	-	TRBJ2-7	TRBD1	TGTGCCAGCAGCCATGAGGACAGGGATGTGTACGAGCAGTACTTC	CASSHEDRDVYEQYF
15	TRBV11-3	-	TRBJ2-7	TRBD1	TGTGCCAGCAGCGGAGGGGGGGACAGGGCCTACGAGCAGTACTTC	CASSGGGDRAYEQYF
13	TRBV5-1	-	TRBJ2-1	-	TGCGCCAGCAGCGGTGTTAGTAAAAATGAGCAGTTCTTC	CASSGVSKNEQFF
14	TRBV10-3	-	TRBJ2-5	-	TGTGCCATCAGTGAGTTGCCGCGGGTAGAGACCCAGTACTTC	CAISELPRVETQYF
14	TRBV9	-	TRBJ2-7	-	TGTGCCAGCAGCGTAGCGCCTAGCTCCTACGAGCAGCACTTC	CASSVAPSSYEQHF
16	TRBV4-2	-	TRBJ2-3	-	TGTGCCAGCAGCCAAGACGGTAGTGTGGAGACAGATACGCAGTATTTT	CASSQDGSVETDTQYF
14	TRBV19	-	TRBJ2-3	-	TGTGCCAGTAGCAGACGACAGTCTTGGGATACGCAGTATTTT	CASSRRQSWDTQYF
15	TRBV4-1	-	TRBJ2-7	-	TGCGCCAGCAGCCAAGCGACAGCTACACGCTACGAGCAGTACTTC	CASSQATATRYEQYF
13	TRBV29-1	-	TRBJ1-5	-	TGCAGCGTCGCGTGGCGGCCCAATCAGCCCCAGCATTTT	CSVAWRPNQPQHF
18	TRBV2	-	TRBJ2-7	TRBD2	TGTGCCAGCAGAACCGGGACTAGCGGGGGCGGAGTCTCCTACGAGCAGTACTTC	CASRTGTSGGGVSYEQYF
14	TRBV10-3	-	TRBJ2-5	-	TGTGCCATCAGTGAGTCCAGAACCCAAGAGACCCAGTACTTC	CAISESRTQETQYF
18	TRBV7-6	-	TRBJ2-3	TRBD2	TGTGCCAGCAGCGCGGAACCGGGACTAGCGGGGGGGCGGAATACGCAGTATTTT	CASSAEPGLAGGRNTQYF
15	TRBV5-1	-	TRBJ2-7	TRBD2	TGCGCCAGCAGCTTGGGGGCCGGGGGGTCCTACGAGCAGTACTTC	CASSLGAGGSYEQYF
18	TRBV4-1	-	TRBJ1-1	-	TGCGCCAGCAGCCAAGATCGGGCACTATCAGGGGTGAACACTGAAGCTTTCTTT	CASSQDRALSGVNTEAFF
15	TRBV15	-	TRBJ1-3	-	TGTGCCACCAGCAGAGATCACAGGTCTGGAAACACCATATATTTT	CATSRDHRSGNTIYF
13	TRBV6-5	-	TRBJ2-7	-	TGTGCCAGCAGAGGCACAGCCTCCTACGAGCAGTACTTC	CASRGTASYEQYF
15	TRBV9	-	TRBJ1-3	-	TGTGCCAGCAGCGTAATCCCAGGGAAAGGAAACACCATATATTTT	CASSVIPGKGNTIYF
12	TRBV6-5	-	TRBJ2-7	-	TGTGCCAGCACAGGGCAGGCCTACGAGCAGTACTTC	CASTGQAYEQYF
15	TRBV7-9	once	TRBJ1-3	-	TGTGCCAGCAGCCCCAAGACAGACCGCGGAAACACCATATATTTT	CASSPKTDRGNTIYF
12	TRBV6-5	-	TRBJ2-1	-	TGTGCCAGCAGTGATAACATCAATGAGCAGTTCTTC	CASSDNINEQFF
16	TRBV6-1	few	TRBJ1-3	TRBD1	TGTGCCAGCAGTGACGGGACAGGAACTCCTGGAAACACCATATATTTT	CASSDGTGTPGNTIYF
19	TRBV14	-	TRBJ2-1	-	TGTGCCAGCAGCCAAGAGGCTCCTAGTCTCGAGGCACCTTACAATGAGCAGTTCTTC	CASSQEAPSLEAPYNEQFF
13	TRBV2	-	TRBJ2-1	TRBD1	TGTGCCAGCCGGGACAGGGTAGTCGATGAGCAGTTCTTC	CASRDRVVDEQFF
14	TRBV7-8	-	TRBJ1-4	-	TGTGCCAGCAGCCCAAATAACGGGATTGAAAAACTGTTTTTT	CASSPNNGIEKLFF
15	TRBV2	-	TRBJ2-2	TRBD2	TGTGCCAGCAGCCCCAGCGGGAGTTACACCGGGGAGCTGTTTTTT	CASSPSGSYTGELFF
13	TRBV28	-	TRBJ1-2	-	TGTGCCAGCAGGATACAGTCTAACTATGGCTACACCTTC	CASRIQSNYGYTF
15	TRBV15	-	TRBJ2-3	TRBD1	TGTGCCACCAGCACCCGGACAGGGGGGTGGGATACGCAGTATTTT	CATSTRTGGWDTQYF
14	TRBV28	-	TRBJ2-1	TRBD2	TGTGCCAGCACCCAAAGCGGGAGTAACCATGAGCAGTTCTTC	CASTQSGSNHEQFF
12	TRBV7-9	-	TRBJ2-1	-	TGTGCCAGCAGCTGGGGGGTCGGTGAGCAGTTCTTC	CASSWGVGEQFF
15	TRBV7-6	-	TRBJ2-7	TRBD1	TGTGCCAGCAGCCCCCGCAGACAGGGTTCCTACGAGCAGTACTTC	CASSPRRQGSYEQYF
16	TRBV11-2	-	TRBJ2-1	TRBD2	TGTGCCAGCAGCTTCCGACTAGCGGGAGGGGGCAATGAGCAGTTCTTC	CASSFRLAGGGNEQFF
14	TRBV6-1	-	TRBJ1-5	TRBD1	TGTGCCACGGACAGGGGTACAGCCGGTCAGCCCCAGCATTTT	CATDRGTAGQPQHF
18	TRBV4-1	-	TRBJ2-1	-	TGCGCCAGCAGGCAAAAGTTCGGAGAGGGAAGAGGCTACAATGAGCAGTTCTTC	CASRQKFGEGRGYNEQFF
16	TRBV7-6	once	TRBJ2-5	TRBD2	TGTGCCAGCAGCCCCCTCCCGGGGGGGGGCCGGGAGACCCAGTACTTC	CASSPLPGGGRETQYF
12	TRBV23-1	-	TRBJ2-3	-	TGCGCCAGCACCTCTAGCACAGATACGCAGTATTTT	CASTSSTDTQYF
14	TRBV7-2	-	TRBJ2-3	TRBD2	TGTGCCAGCGGACTAGCGGGAGGAACAGATACGCAGTATTTT	CASGLAGGTDTQYF
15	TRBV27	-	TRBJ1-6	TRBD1	TGTGCCAGCAGTTTATCTTGGACAGGGACTTCACCCCTCCACTTT	CASSLSWTGTSPLHF
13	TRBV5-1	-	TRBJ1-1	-	TGCGCCAGCAGCTTGCTCGGGAACACTGAAGCTTTCTTT	CASSLLGNTEAFF
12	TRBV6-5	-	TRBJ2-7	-	TGTGCCAGCAGTTACCGCACTGGCGAGCAGTACTTC	CASSYRTGEQYF
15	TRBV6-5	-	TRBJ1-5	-	TGTGCCAGCAGTTACAATCGCGGCAGCAATCAGCCCCAGCATTTT	CASSYNRGSNQPQHF